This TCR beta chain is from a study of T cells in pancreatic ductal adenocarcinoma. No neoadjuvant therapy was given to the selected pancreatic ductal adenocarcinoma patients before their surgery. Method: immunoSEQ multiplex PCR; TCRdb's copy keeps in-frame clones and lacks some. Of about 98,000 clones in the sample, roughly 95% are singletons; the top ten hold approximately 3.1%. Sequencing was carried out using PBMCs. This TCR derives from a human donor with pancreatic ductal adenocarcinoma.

The CDR3 sequence is CASSTGGRSFSYEQYF. Written as DNA, the CDR3 is TGTGCCAGCAGCACTGGCGGCAGATCCTTCTCCTACGAGCAGTACTTC. The chain recombines TRBV7-8 with TRBJ2-7; D call uncertain. Trimming removed 5 bases at V and 0 bases at J, with 17 bases between. Germline V lookup: CDR1 SGHVS, CDR2 FQNEAQ. CDR3 length: 16 residues.